This T cell receptor (beta chain) is drawn from a study of radiotherapy plus CTLA-4 blockade in lung cancer. Study-level points and caveats: Best predicting response, reportedly, were early blood T cell clone dynamics, with interferon-beta.

With respect to this clone: The antigen remains unidentified.

Clones were read by immunoSEQ multiplex PCR, and TCRdb kept only the in-frame ones, dropping some. In the table there are roughly 77,000 clones, 70% to 80% of which are singletons. This CDR3 is 16 amino acids long. Germline assignment: CDR1 KGHSH and CDR2 LQKENI. Trimming removed 2 bases from V and 8 bases from J, with 19 bases in between. The sequence was collected from a human donor with non-small cell lung cancer whose response to radiotherapy plus ipilimumab could not be evaluated. This chain connects TRBV18 to TRBJ2-1; no definite D call. This specimen was peripheral blood, taken from a patient treated with radiotherapy plus ipilimumab. Written as DNA, the CDR3 is TGTGCCAGCTCACCATACCGTCTACAGACCATGGATGAGCAGTTCTTC. Translation: CASSPYRLQTMDEQFF.